The entry below describes one TCR beta chain. Authors' processing steps: Cell counts per sample came from amplifying reference gene primers. The data were produced by immunoSEQ multiplex PCR, yet TCRdb's version contains in-frame clones alone and is incomplete. V, J and clone size reflect that table, while D and trimming were determined from the DNA. The sample has tens of thousands of clones; roughly 89% are singletons. Seattle patients were enrolled while actively infected and followed longitudinally. This specimen comes from a study of blood T cell repertoires in COVID-19. Study details: The origin of the acute and convalescent COVID-19 samples was the United States, Italy and Spain. In each case, the material was cDNA or gDNA derived from T cells, B-cell-depleted T cells, or PBMCs.

V was pared by 7 bases and J by 0 bases, with 12 bases between. CDR3 length equals 14 residues. Per the germline V gene, CDR1 is SNHLY and CDR2 is FYNNEI. This sequence was found in a man between 60 and 75 years old with COVID-19, enrolled during active disease. The V call is TRBV2, the J call TRBJ1-1; no reliable D call. The sequenced sample consisted of peripheral blood. CDR3 nucleotide sequence: TGTGCCAGCACCCTTCTGACACTGAACACTGAAGCTTTCTTT. This codes for CASTLLTLNTEAFF. Full variable domain (outside the CDR3, taken from reference TRBV2 and TRBJ1-1): EPEVTQTPSHQVTQMGQEVILRCVPISNHLYFYWYRQILGQKVEFLVSFYNNEISEKSEIFDDQFSVERPDGSNFTLKIRSTKLEDSAMYFCASTLLTLNTEAFFGQGTRLTVV.